This T cell receptor (beta chain) stems from a study of T cells after yellow fever vaccination. UMIs and a universal primer site were added when TCR cDNA was made by 5'RACE template switching. MiXCR was run by TCRdb on the 5' RACE reads, yielding one entry per CDR3 protein. The sample holds about 580,000 distinct CDR3 sequences, about 17% seen once. Study-level findings and limits: Most primary-vaccination clones reappeared after the booster (96% CD4, about 88% CD8). FACS-sorted repertoires might harbor abundant contaminating clonotypes from the bulk population. A limited proportion of clonotypes was detected within both the CD4 and CD8 compartments.

This clonotype was seen a few times. Antigen unknown. Sequencing was performed on PBMCs, taken 5 to 6 days after the first yellow fever vaccination. The receptor comes from a man younger than 35 who received the YFV17D yellow fever vaccine.

CDR3 nucleotides: TGCGCCAGCAGTCAATTTACCCGGGACAGGGGAGAGACCCAGTACTTC. Its protein product is CASSQFTRDRGETQYF. The chain links TRBV23-1 to TRBJ2-5; 10 nucleotides match TRBD1. TRBV23-1 qualifies as an ORF whose function is uncertain. This CDR3 has 16 amino acids. V dropped 1 base and J dropped 4; count of bases not matched to a gene: 6.